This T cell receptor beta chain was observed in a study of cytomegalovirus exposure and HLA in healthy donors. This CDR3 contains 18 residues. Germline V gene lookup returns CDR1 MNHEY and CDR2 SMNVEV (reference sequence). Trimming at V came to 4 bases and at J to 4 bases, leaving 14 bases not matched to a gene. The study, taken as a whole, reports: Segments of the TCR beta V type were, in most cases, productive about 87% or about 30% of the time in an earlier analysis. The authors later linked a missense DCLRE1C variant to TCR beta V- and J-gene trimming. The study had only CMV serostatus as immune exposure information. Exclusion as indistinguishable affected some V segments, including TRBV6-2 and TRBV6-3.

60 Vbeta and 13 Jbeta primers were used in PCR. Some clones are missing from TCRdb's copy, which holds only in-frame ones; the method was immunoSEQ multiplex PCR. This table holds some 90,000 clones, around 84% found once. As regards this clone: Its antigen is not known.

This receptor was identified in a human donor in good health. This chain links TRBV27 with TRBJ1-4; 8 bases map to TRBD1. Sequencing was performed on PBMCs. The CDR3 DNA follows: TGTGCCAGCAGTTCAGACAGGGGAAAAATTCTTGATAATGAAAAACTGTTTTTT. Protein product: CASSSDRGKILDNEKLFF. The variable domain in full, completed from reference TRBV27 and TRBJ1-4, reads EAQVTQNPRYLITVTGKKLTVTCSQNMNHEYMSWYRQDPGLGLRQIYYSMNVEVTDKGDVPEGYKVSRKEKRNFPLILESPSPNQTSLYFCASSSDRGKILDNEKLFFGSGTQLSVL.